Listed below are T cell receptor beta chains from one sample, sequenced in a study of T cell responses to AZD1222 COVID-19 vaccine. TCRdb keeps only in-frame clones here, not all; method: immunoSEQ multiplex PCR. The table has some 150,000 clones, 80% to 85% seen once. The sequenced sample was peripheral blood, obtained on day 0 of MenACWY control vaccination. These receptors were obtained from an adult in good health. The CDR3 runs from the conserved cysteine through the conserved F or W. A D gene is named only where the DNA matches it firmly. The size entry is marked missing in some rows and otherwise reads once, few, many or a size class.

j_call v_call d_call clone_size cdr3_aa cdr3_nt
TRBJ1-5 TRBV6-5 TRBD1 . CASGSAGTGNQPQHF TGTGCCAGCGGTTCAGCCGGGACAGGCAATCAGCCCCAGCATTTT
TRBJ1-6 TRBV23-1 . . CASSRGGSSPLHF TGCGCCAGCAGTCGGGGGGGCAGTTCACCCCTCCACTTT
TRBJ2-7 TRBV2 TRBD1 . CATTGTGTYEQYF TGTGCCACAACCGGGACAGGGACCTACGAGCAGTACTTC
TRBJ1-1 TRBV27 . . CASQGSSASDTEAFF TGTGCCAGTCAGGGGAGCTCGGCGTCCGACACTGAAGCTTTCTTT
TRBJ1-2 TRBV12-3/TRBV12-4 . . CASRATANYGYTF TGTGCCAGCAGGGCGACAGCGAACTATGGCTACACCTTC
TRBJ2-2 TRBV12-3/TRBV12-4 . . CASSFSGGGELFF TGTGCCAGCAGTTTTTCGGGCGGCGGGGAGCTGTTTTTT
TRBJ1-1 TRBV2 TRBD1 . CASSLQGFMNTEAFF TGTGCCAGCAGTCTACAGGGGTTTATGAACACTGAAGCTTTCTTT
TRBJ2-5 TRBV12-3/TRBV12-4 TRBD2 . CASSFLAAETQYF TGTGCCAGCAGTTTTCTAGCGGCGGAGACCCAGTACTTC
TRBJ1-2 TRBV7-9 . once CASSGQSYYGYTF TGTGCCAGCAGCGGGCAGTCCTACTATGGCTACACCTTC
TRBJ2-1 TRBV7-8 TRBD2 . CASSFPPLAGVYNEQFF TGTGCCAGCAGCTTCCCACCGCTAGCGGGGGTATACAATGAGCAGTTCTTC
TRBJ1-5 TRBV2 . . CASSEDLNQPQHF TGTGCCAGCAGTGAGGACCTCAATCAGCCCCAGCATTTT
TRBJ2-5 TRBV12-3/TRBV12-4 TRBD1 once CASSRGRQETQYF TGTGCCAGCTCCAGGGGGCGGCAAGAGACCCAGTACTTC
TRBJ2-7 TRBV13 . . CASSLKRGGYEQYF TGTGCCAGCAGCTTAAAAAGAGGAGGGTACGAGCAGTACTTC
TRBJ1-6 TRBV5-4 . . CASSLRGASSPLHF TGTGCCAGCAGCTTGCGGGGGGCCAGTTCACCCCTCCACTTT
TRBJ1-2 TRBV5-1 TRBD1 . CASGLGGSMNGYTF TGCGCCAGCGGCTTAGGGGGCTCGATGAATGGCTACACCTTC
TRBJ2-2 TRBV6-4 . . CASSDSPGTGELFF TGTGCCAGCAGTGACTCCCCGGGGACCGGGGAGCTGTTTTTT
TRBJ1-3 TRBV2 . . CASAAGRRAIWDSGNTIYF TGTGCCAGCGCAGCCGGTCGACGGGCGATTTGGGACTCTGGAAACACCATATATTTT
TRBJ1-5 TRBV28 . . CASSQTGTLIKPQHF TGTGCCAGCAGTCAGACCGGGACACTAATCAAGCCCCAGCATTTT
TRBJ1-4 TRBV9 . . CASSVTGSTNEKLFF TGTGCCAGCAGCGTCACAGGATCAACTAATGAAAAACTGTTTTTT
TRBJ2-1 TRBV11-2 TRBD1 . CASSLHTGDVAYNEQFF TGTGCCAGCAGCTTGCACACAGGGGACGTGGCCTACAATGAGCAGTTCTTC
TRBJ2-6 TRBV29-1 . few CSVKESSGANVLTF TGCAGCGTCAAGGAGAGCTCTGGGGCCAACGTCCTGACTTTC
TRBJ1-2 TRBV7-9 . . CASSLVGGYTF TGTGCCAGCAGCTTAGTGGGGGGCTACACCTTC
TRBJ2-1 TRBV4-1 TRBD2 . CASSQVLAVGNEQFF TGCGCCAGCAGCCAAGTACTAGCGGTGGGGAATGAGCAGTTCTTC
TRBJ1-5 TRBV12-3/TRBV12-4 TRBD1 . CASKGAGNQPQHF TGTGCCAGCAAGGGGGCCGGCAATCAGCCCCAGCATTTT
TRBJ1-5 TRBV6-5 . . CASERQASNQPQHF TGTGCCAGTGAGAGACAGGCTAGCAATCAGCCCCAGCATTTT
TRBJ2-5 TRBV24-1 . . CATSDSLSSQETQYF TGTGCCACCAGTGATTCCCTTTCCAGTCAAGAGACCCAGTACTTC
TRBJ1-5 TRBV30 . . CAWSWGDSANQPQHF TGTGCCTGGAGCTGGGGGGATAGTGCCAATCAGCCCCAGCATTTT
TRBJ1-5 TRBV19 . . CASSIGTTSNQPQHF TGTGCCAGTAGTATAGGGACAACTAGCAATCAGCCCCAGCATTTT
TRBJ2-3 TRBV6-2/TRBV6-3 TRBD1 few CASSYGTVTDTQYF TGTGCCAGCAGTTATGGGACAGTCACAGATACGCAGTATTTT
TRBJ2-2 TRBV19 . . CASSMGRDTGELFF TGTGCCAGTAGTATGGGGCGGGACACCGGGGAGCTGTTTTTT
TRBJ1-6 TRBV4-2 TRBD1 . CASRGQPSSYNSPLHF TGTGCCAGCAGGGGACAGCCAAGCTCCTATAATTCACCCCTCCACTTT
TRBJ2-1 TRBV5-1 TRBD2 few CASSLGSGGSLSSYNEQFF TGCGCCAGCAGCTTGGGTAGCGGGGGGTCGCTAAGCTCCTACAATGAGCAGTTCTTC
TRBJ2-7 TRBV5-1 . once CASSLHDSYEQYF TGCGCCAGCAGCCTCCACGACTCCTACGAGCAGTACTTC
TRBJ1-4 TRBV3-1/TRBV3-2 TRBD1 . CASSRLGQGREKLFF TGTGCCAGCAGCCGCCTGGGACAGGGACGGGAAAAACTGTTTTTT
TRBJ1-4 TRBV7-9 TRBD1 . CASSLETGTNEKLFF TGTGCCAGCAGCTTAGAGACAGGGACTAATGAAAAACTGTTTTTT
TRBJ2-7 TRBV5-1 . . CASSDRQSSYEQYF TGCGCCAGCAGCGACCGACAGAGCTCCTACGAGCAGTACTTC
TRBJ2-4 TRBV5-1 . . CASSRLEGSKNIQYF TGCGCCAGCAGCCGCCTGGAGGGGTCGAAAAACATTCAGTACTTC
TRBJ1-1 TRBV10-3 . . CAISEELNTEAFF TGTGCCATCAGTGAGGAGCTGAACACTGAAGCTTTCTTT
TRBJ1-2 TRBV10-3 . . CAISESGGYGYTF TGTGCCATCAGTGAGTCGGGCGGCTATGGCTACACCTTC
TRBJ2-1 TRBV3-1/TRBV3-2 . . CASSQPPGGGSHNNEQFF TGTGCCAGCAGCCAACCCCCCGGTGGGGGGTCCCACAACAATGAGCAGTTCTTC
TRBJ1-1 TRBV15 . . CATSTFGQGTEAFF TGTGCCACCAGCACCTTCGGGCAGGGAACTGAAGCTTTCTTT
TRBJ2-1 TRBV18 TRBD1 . CASSPSGTDNEQFF TGTGCCAGCTCACCTTCCGGGACAGACAATGAGCAGTTCTTC
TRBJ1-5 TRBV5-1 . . CASSPDGQSNQPQHF TGCGCCAGCAGCCCGGACGGCCAGTCCAATCAGCCCCAGCATTTT
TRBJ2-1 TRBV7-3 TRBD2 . CASSLNLGTSDNEQFF TGTGCCAGCAGCTTAAATTTGGGGACTAGCGACAATGAGCAGTTCTTC
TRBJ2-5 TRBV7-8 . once CASSEAGKTQYF TGTGCCAGCAGCGAGGCAGGGAAGACCCAGTACTTC